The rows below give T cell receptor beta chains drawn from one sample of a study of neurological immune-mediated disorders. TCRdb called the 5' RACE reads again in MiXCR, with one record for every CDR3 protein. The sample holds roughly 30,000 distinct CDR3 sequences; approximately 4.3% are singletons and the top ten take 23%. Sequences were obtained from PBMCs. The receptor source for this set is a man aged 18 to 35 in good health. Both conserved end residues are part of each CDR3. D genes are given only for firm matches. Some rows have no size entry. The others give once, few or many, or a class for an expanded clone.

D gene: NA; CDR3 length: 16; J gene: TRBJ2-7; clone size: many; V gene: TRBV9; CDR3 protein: CASSVAMSGTHLEQYF; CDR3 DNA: TGTGCCAGCAGCGTAGCTATGTCCGGGACTCATCTCGAGCAGTACTTC
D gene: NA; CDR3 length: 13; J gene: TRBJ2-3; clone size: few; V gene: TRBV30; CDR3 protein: CAWSLTGTDTQYF; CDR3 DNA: TGTGCCTGGAGCCTCACAGGGACAGATACGCAGTATTTT
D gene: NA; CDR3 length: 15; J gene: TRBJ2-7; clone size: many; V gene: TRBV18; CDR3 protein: CASSGIGVRGYEQYF; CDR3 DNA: TGTGCCAGCTCGGGGATCGGGGTAAGAGGCTACGAGCAGTACTTC
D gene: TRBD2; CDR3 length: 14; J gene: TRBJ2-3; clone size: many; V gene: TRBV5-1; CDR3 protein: CASSFGGATDTQYF; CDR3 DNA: TGCGCCAGCAGCTTCGGGGGGGCCACAGATACGCAGTATTTT
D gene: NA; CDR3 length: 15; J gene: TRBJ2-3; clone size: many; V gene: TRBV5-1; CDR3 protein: CASGSPSDLTDTQYF; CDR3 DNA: TGCGCCAGCGGCTCCCCTTCGGACCTAACAGATACGCAGTATTTT
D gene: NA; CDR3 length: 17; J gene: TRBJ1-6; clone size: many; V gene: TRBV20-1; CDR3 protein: CSARARGFSSYNSPLHF; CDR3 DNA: TGCAGTGCTAGAGCGAGGGGTTTTAGCTCCTATAATTCACCCCTCCACTTT
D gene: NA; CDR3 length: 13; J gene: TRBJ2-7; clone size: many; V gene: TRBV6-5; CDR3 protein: CASSSGTLSEQYF; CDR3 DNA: TGTGCCAGCAGTTCCGGGACTCTCTCCGAGCAGTACTTC
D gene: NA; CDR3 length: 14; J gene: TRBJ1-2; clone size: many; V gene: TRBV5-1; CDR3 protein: CASSRGVLDYGYTF; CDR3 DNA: TGCGCCAGCAGCCGAGGGGTTCTTGACTATGGCTACACCTTC
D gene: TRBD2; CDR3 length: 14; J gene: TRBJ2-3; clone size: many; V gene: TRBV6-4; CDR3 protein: CASSASGGTDTQYF; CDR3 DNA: TGTGCCAGCAGTGCTAGCGGGGGCACAGATACGCAGTATTTT
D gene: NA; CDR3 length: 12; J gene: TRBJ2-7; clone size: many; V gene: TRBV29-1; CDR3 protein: CSVETASYEQYF; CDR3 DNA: TGCAGCGTTGAAACGGCTTCCTACGAGCAGTACTTC
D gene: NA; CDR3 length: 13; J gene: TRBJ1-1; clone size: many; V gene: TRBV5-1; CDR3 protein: CASSFNGGVEAFF; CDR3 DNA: TGCGCCAGCAGCTTTAATGGGGGCGTTGAAGCTTTCTTT
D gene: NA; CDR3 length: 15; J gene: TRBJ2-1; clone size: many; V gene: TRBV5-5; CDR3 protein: CASSWDWTTYNEQFF; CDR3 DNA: TGTGCCAGCAGTTGGGATTGGACAACTTACAATGAGCAGTTCTTC
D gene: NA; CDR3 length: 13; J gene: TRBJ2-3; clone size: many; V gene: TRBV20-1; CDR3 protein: CSAPRGAQDTQYF; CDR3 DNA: TGCAGTGCCCCGAGGGGGGCACAAGATACGCAGTATTTT
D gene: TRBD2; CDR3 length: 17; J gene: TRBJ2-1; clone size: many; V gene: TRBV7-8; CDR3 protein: CASSLLAGQSSYNEQFF; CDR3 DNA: TGTGCCAGCAGCTTACTAGCGGGTCAAAGCTCCTACAATGAGCAGTTCTTC
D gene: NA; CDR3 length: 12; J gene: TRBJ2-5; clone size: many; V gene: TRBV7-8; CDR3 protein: CASSLSDTTQYF; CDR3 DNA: TGTGCCAGCAGCTTATCTGACACGACCCAGTACTTC
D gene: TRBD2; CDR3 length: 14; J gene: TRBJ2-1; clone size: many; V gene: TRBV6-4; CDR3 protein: CASSASGGADEQFF; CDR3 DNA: TGTGCCAGCAGTGCTAGCGGGGGGGCGGATGAGCAGTTCTTC
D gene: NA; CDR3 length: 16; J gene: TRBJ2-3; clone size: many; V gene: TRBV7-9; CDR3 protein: CASSPGPYSGTDTQYF; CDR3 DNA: TGTGCCAGCAGCCCCGGACCCTATTCTGGCACAGATACGCAGTATTTT
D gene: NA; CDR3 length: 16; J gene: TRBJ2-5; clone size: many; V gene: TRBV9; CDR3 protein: CASSVEWGGRGETQYF; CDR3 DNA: TGTGCCAGCAGCGTAGAGTGGGGGGGCCGGGGAGAGACCCAGTACTTC
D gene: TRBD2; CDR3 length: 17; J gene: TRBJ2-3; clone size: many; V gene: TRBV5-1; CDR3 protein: CASSLRLAGGSADTQYF; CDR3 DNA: TGCGCCAGCAGCTTGAGACTAGCGGGGGGGAGTGCAGATACGCAGTATTTT
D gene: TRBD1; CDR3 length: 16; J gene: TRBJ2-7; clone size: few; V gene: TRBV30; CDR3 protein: CAWSPIWTGSSYEQYF; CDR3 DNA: TGTGCCTGGAGCCCTATCTGGACAGGGAGTTCCTACGAGCAGTACTTC
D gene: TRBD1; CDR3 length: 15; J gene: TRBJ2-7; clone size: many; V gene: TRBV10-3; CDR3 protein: CAISEWDRGQNEQYF; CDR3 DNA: TGTGCCATCAGTGAGTGGGACAGGGGGCAAAACGAGCAGTACTTC
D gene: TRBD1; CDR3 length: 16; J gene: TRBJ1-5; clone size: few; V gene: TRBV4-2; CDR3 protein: CASSLAGQGDNQPQHF; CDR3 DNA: TGTGCCAGCAGCCTAGCCGGACAGGGAGACAATCAGCCCCAGCATTTT
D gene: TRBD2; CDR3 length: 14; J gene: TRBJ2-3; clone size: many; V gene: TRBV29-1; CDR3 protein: CSVEDRSGGDTQYF; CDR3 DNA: TGCAGCGTTGAAGATCGGTCCGGGGGGGATACGCAGTATTTT
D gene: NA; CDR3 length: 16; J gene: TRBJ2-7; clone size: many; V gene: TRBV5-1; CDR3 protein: CASSLTGNPASYEQYF; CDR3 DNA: TGCGCCAGCAGCTTAACCGGGAACCCGGCTTCCTACGAGCAGTACTTC
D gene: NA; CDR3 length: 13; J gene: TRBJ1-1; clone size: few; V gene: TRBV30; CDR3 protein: CAWSVEGSTEAFF; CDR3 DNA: TGTGCCTGGAGTGTGGAAGGCAGTACTGAAGCTTTCTTT
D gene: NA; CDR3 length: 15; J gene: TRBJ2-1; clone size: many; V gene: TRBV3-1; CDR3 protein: CASSPRDGSYNEQFF; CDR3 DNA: TGTGCCAGCAGCCCCCGGGACGGCTCCTACAATGAGCAGTTCTTC
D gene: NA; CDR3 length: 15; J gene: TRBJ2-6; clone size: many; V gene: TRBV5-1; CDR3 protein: CASKNRNSGANVLTF; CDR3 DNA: TGCGCCAGCAAGAACAGGAACTCTGGGGCCAACGTCCTGACTTTC
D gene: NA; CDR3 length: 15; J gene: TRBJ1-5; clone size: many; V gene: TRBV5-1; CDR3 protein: CASSLDQGTNQPQHF; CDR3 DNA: TGCGCCAGCAGCCTGGACCAGGGGACGAATCAGCCCCAGCATTTT
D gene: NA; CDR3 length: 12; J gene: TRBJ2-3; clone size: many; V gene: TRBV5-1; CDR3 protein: CASSRTQNTQYF; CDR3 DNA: TGCGCCAGCAGCCGGACTCAAAATACGCAGTATTTT
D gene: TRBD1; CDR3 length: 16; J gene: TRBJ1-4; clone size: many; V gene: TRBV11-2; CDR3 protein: CASSPWGTDQNEKLFF; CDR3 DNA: TGTGCCAGCAGCCCCTGGGGGACAGACCAAAATGAAAAACTGTTTTTT
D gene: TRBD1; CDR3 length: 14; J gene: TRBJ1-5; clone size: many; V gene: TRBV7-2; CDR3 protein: CASSAGGRDQPQHF; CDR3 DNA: TGTGCCAGCAGCGCAGGGGGACGGGATCAGCCCCAGCATTTT
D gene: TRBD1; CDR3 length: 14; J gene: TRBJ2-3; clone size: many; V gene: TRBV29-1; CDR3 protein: CSAGPDRVGDTQYF; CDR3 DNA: TGCAGCGCTGGCCCCGACAGGGTGGGAGATACGCAGTATTTT
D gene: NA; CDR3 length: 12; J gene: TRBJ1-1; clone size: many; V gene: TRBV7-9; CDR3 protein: CASSLGGEKAFF; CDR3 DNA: TGTGCCAGCAGCTTAGGGGGGGAGAAAGCTTTCTTT
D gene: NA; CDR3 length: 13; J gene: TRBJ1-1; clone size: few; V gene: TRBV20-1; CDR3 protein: CSAREGANTEAFF; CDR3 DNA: TGCAGTGCTAGAGAGGGGGCTAACACTGAAGCTTTCTTT
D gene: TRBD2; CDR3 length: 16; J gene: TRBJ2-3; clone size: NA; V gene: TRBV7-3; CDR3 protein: CASSPGAGGQTDTQYF; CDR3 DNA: TGTGCCAGCAGCCCAGGAGCGGGGGGGCAGACAGATACGCAGTATTTT
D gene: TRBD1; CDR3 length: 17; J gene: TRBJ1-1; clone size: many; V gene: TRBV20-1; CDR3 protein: CSASRGQVEAWDTEAFF; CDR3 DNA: TGCAGTGCTAGTAGGGGACAGGTTGAGGCATGGGACACTGAAGCTTTCTTT
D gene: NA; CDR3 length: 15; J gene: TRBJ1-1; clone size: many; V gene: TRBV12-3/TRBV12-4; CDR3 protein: CASSPTSSGSTEAFF; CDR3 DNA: TGTGCCAGCAGCCCTACATCCTCCGGCAGCACTGAAGCTTTCTTT
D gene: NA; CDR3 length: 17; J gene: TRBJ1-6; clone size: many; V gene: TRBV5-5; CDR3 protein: CASSLKSVISYNSPLHF; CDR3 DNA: TGTGCCAGCAGCTTAAAAAGCGTGATATCCTATAATTCACCCCTCCACTTT
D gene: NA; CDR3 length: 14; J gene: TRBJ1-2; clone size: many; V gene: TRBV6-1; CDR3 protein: CASSALQGLDGYTF; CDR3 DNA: TGTGCCAGCAGTGCCTTACAGGGATTAGATGGCTACACCTTC
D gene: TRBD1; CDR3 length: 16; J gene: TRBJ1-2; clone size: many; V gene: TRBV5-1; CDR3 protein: CASSFGRGLELDGYTF; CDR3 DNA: TGCGCCAGCAGCTTCGGCAGGGGGCTCGAGTTGGATGGCTACACCTTC
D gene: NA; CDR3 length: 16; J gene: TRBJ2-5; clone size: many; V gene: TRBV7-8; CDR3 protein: CASSLQRFYRLETQYF; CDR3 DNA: TGTGCCAGCAGCTTACAACGATTCTACCGTTTAGAGACCCAGTACTTC
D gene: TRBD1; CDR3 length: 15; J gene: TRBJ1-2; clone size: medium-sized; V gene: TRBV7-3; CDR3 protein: CASSATGTGDYGYTF; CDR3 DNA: TGTGCCAGCAGCGCGACCGGGACAGGAGACTATGGCTACACCTTC
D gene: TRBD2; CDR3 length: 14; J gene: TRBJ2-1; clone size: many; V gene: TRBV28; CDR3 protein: CASSSQRGYNEQFF; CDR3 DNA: TGTGCCAGCAGTTCCCAGCGGGGTTACAATGAGCAGTTCTTC
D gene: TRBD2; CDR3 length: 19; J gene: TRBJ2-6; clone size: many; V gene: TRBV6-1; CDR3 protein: CASSEEAIAGISGANVLTF; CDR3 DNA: TGTGCCAGCAGTGAAGAAGCAATAGCGGGGATTTCTGGGGCCAACGTCCTGACTTTC
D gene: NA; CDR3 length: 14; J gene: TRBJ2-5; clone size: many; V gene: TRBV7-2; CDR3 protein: CASSLGDWEETQYF; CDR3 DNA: TGTGCCAGCAGCCTAGGGGACTGGGAAGAGACCCAGTACTTC
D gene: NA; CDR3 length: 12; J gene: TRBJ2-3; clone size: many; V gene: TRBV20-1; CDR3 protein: CSASFPGDTQYF; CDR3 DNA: TGCAGTGCTAGTTTTCCAGGAGATACGCAGTATTTT
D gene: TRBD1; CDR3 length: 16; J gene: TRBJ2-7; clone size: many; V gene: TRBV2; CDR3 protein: CASSEFRDRVQYEQYF; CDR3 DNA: TGTGCCAGCAGTGAATTCCGGGACAGGGTTCAGTACGAGCAGTACTTC
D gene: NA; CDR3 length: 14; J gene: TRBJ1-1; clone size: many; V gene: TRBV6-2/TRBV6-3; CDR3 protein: CASRPAGASTEAFF; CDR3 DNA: TGTGCCAGCAGGCCCGCAGGGGCGAGCACTGAAGCTTTCTTT
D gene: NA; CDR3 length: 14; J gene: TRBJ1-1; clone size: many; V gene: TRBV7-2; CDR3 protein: CASSSYLGNTEAFF; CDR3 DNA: TGTGCCAGCAGCTCCTACCTTGGGAACACTGAAGCTTTCTTT
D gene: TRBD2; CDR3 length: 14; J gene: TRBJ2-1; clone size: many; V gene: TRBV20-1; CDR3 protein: CSARGGGAYNEQFF; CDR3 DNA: TGCAGTGCCCGTGGGGGGGGGGCCTACAATGAGCAGTTCTTC
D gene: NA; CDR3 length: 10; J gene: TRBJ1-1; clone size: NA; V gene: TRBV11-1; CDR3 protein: CASPQGLAFF; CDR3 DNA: TGTGCCAGCCCCCAGGGGTTGGCTTTCTTT
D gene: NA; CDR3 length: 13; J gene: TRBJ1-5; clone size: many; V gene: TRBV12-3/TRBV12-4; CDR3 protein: CASSLEPQQPQHF; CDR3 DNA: TGTGCCAGCAGTTTAGAGCCCCAGCAGCCCCAGCATTTT
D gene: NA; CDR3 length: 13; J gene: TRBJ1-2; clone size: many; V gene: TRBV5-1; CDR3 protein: CASSPSRDLLGTF; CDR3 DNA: TGCGCCAGCAGCCCGTCCCGGGACCTTTTGGGCACCTTC
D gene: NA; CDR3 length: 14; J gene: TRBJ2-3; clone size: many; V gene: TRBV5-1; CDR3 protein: CASTNRANTDTQYF; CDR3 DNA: TGCGCCAGCACCAACAGGGCTAACACAGATACGCAGTATTTT